A single sample gave rise to the 8 T cell receptor beta chains below, sequenced in a study of beta chain features in type 1 diabetes. Study-level results: People with Type 1 diabetes carried modestly yet significantly shorter TCRB CDR3s in all four CD4+ subsets.

Expressed TCRB transcripts were sequenced after all isolated RNA was converted to cDNA. Method: immunoSEQ multiplex PCR; TCRdb's copy keeps in-frame clones and lacks some. Of about 710,000 clones in the sample, more than 12% were seen once. Their antigens remain unidentified. Source material: naive CD4+ T cells from blood. All receptors come from a man between 18 and 29 years old with type 1 diabetes.

This chain uses TRBV7-2 with TRBJ2-7; D is undetermined. The CDR3 contains 14 residues. Germline CDR1 and CDR2: SGHTA and FQGNSA. The V end lost 4 bases, the J end lost 6 bases, and 16 bases lay between the germline ends. DNA for the CDR3: TGTGCCAGCAGCTCCGAAGGCGTGGGTCTCGAGCAGTACTTC. Amino acid sequence: CASSSEGVGLEQYF. Supplemented by reference TRBV7-2 and TRBJ2-7, the full variable domain reads GAGVSQSPSNKVTEKGKDVELRCDPISGHTALYWYRQSLGQGLEFLIYFQGNSAPDKSGLPSDRFSAERTGGSVSTLTIQRTQQEDSAVYLCASSSEGVGLEQYFGPGTRLTVT.

This chain joins TRBV2 and TRBJ2-1, with TRBD2 matching 8 bases. Germline-derived CDR1 and CDR2 are SNHLY and FYNNEI. This CDR3 has 15 amino acids. With V trimmed by 9 bases and J by 4 bases, 11 bases remained unmatched. Written as DNA, the CDR3 is TGTGCCAGTCTCGAGACTAGCGCGAAGTACAATGAGCAGTTCTTC. Its protein is CASLETSAKYNEQFF.

This chain links TRBV5-4 with TRBJ1-2, with 7 bases aligning to TRBD1. Germline V gives CDR1 SGHNT, CDR2 YYREEE (reference sequence). The ends lost 7 bases at V and 2 bases at J; junction bases unmatched: 11. This CDR3 region has 15 residues. The CDR3 spells CASRGGANINYGYTF. In DNA, the CDR3 is TGTGCCAGCCGAGGGGGCGCGAATATAAACTATGGCTACACCTTC.

The chain has TRBV29-1 and TRBJ2-1, with D tentatively TRBD1 (6 bases). Per the germline V gene, CDR1 is SQVTM and CDR2 is ANQGSEA. The CDR3 spans 17 residues. V was cut by 6 bases and J by 6 bases, with 27 bases left in between. CDR3: CSVRPGAKLRAGNEQFF. The CDR3 region has the DNA TGCAGCGTCAGACCAGGGGCGAAGCTACGGGCAGGCAATGAGCAGTTCTTC.

This clone was counted between two and nine times. This rearrangement joins TRBV28 to TRBJ2-7, with 7 nucleotides matching TRBD1. V lost 8 bases, J lost 6 bases, and 10 bases stayed unmatched. The CDR3 covers 13 residues. Germline V CDR1 and CDR2: MDHEN, SYDVKM. Here the CDR3 DNA reads TGTGCCAGCGGTAAAGGGGGCGGGCGCGAGCAGTACTTC. Translated, it gives CASGKGGGREQYF. The whole variable domain, filled in from reference TRBV28 and TRBJ2-7, reads DVKVTQSSRYLVKRTGEKVFLECVQDMDHENMFWYRQDPGLGLRLIYFSYDVKMKEKGDIPEGYSVSREKKERFSLILESASTNQTSMYLCASGKGGGREQYFGPGTRLTVT.

The genes are TRBV30 and TRBJ1-3; a possible D gene is TRBD1 (5 bases). Germline assignment: CDR1 GTSNPN and CDR2 SVGIG (reference sequence). This CDR3 is 13 amino acids long. Deletions cut 3 bases from V and 4 bases from J, with 10 bases between. The CDR3 DNA follows: TGTGCCTGGAGAGGGGCAGGAGGAAACACCATATATTTT. It codes for CAWRGAGGNTIYF.

The V gene is TRBV30, the J gene TRBJ2-7, with D unresolved. The V gene's germline CDR1 is GTSNPN and CDR2 SVGIG (reference sequence). The CDR3 is 15 residues long. Trimming shortened V by 0 bases and J by 0 bases, and 12 bases separated the two germline ends. The CDR3 DNA follows: TGTGCCTGGAGTGTACAATATCCTACCTCCTACGAGCAGTACTTC. This translates into CAWSVQYPTSYEQYF.

This clone has a handful of counts. This rearrangement joins TRBV14 to TRBJ2-3; 7 nucleotides match TRBD2. V shed 4 bases and J 6 bases; nucleotides not matched to a gene: 7. CDR3 length: 14 residues. CDR1 is SGHDN, CDR2 FVKESK, per germline. The CDR3 sequence: CASSPLASGDTQYF. The CDR3 nucleotides are TGTGCCAGCAGCCCACTAGCGAGCGGGGATACGCAGTATTTT.